The next 3 T cell receptor beta chains were all read from a single sample in a study of early stage breast cancer tumors. Clones were sequenced by immunoSEQ multiplex PCR, and TCRdb holds only the in-frame ones, with some missing. The sample yields tens of thousands of clones, around 90% seen once. Source material: blood. Every receptor here comes from a person aged 65-85 years with breast cancer.

The rearrangement links TRBV7-8 to TRBJ1-1; D uncertain. Germline assignment: CDR1 SGHVS and CDR2 FQNEAQ. Trimming stripped 0 bases from V and 0 bases from J, with 8 bases between. The CDR3 loop spans 15 amino acids. The CDR3: CASSLAGRMNTEAFF. The CDR3, as DNA: TGTGCCAGCAGCTTAGCGGGCAGGATGAACACTGAAGCTTTCTTT.

This rearrangement joins TRBV5-4 to TRBJ2-7, with TRBD1 matching over 7 bases. This CDR3 has 14 residues. Germline values: CDR1 SGHNT, CDR2 YYREEE (reference sequence). The V and J ends lost 5 bases and 2 bases, in that order; junction bases with no gene match: 7. CDR3: CASRPDRVPYEQYF. The CDR3 DNA reads as TGTGCCAGCAGACCCGACAGGGTCCCCTACGAGCAGTACTTC.

The V and J genes are TRBV6-6 and TRBJ2-3; 11 bases map to TRBD1. This CDR3 is built from 16 residues. In germline, CDR1 is MNHNY, CDR2 SVGAGI (reference sequence). V lost 5 bases and J lost 5; bases outside the gene matches: 9. The CDR3 region is CASSPSGTGGVDTQYF. The CDR3 DNA reads as TGTGCCAGCAGTCCTTCCGGGACAGGGGGAGTAGATACGCAGTATTTT.